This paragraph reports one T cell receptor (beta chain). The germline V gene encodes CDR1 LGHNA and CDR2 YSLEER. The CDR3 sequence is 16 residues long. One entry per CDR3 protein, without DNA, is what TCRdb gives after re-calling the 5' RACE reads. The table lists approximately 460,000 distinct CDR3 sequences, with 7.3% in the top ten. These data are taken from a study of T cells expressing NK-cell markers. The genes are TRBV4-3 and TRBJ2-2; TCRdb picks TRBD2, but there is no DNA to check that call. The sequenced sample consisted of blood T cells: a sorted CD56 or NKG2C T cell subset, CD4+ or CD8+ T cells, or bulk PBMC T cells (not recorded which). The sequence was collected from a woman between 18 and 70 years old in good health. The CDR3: CASSQDLRGGAGELFF.